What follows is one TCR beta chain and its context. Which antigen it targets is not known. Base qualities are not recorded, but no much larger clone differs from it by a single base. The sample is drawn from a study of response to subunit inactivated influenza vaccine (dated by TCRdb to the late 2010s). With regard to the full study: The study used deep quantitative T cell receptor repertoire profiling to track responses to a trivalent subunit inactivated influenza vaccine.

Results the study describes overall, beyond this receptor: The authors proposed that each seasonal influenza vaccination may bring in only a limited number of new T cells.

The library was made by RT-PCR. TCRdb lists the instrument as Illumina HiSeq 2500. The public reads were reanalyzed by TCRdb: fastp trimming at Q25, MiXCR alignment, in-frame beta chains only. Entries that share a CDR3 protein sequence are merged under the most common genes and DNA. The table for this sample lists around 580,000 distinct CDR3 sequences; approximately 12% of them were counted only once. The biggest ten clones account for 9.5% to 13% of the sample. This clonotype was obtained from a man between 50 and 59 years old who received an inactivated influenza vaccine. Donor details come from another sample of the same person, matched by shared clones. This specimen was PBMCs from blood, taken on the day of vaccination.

The DNA sequence is TGCGCCAGCAGCCCATTGACTAGCGGGAGCGGCAATGAGCAGTTCTTC. The translation is CASSPLTSGSGNEQFF. The sequence is built from TRBV5-1 and TRBJ2-1, with 12 junctional bases fitting TRBD2. Trimming accounts for 4 bases at V and 6 bases at J, while the number of junction bases matched to no gene is 8. The CDR3 covers 16 residues, taking in both the cysteine and the phenylalanine. The only DNA kept is the CDR3, 48 bases in frame from the first base. Per the germline V gene, SGHRS is the CDR1 and YFSETQ is the CDR2.